This entry lists 29 T cell receptor beta chains sequenced from one sample in a study of blood T cells in healthy people across ages. PCR was performed a second time for about 7 to 11 cycles using a sample-barcoded 5' primer and a J-beta primer mix. TCRdb called the 5' RACE reads again in MiXCR, with one record for every CDR3 protein. The table lists approximately 700,000 distinct CDR3 sequences, around 32% of them singletons. The sequenced sample was blood. The receptor source for this set is an elderly woman in good health.

Only a few counts were recorded for this clonotype. The chain has TRBV11-2 and TRBJ1-1; possible D gene TRBD1, 5 bases. Germline values: CDR1 SGHAT, CDR2 FQNNGV. The V end lost 5 bases, the J end lost 3 bases, and 19 bases lay between the germline ends. This CDR3 has 16 residues. CDR3 residues: CASSTRDLKGDTEAFF. The CDR3 bases are TGTGCCAGCAGCACCCGGGACCTCAAGGGTGACACTGAAGCTTTCTTT.

The CDR3 protein is CASSEVGYFTEAFF. The CDR3 bases are TGTGCCAGCAGTGAAGTAGGGTATTTCACTGAAGCTTTCTTT. The genes are TRBV6-1 and TRBJ1-1; D remains ambiguous. Looked up from germline, CDR1 is MNHNS and CDR2 is SASEGT. V dropped 1 base and J dropped 4 bases, with 10 bases sitting between them. The CDR3 is 14 amino acids.

This clonotype was recorded many times. The chain couples TRBV7-2 to TRBJ2-5, with 7 bases that match TRBD1. Trimming removed 0 bases from V and 3 bases from J; junction bases left unmatched: 1. The CDR3 sequence is 14 residues long. CDR1 is SGHTA and CDR2 is FQGNSA in the germline V gene. The CDR3 is CASSLATGKETQYF. The CDR3 DNA is TGTGCCAGCAGCTTAGCGACAGGGAAAGAGACCCAGTACTTC.

This clonotype has a handful of counts. Being one base from a much bigger clone, this may be a read error. The chain combines TRBV29-1 with TRBJ2-5, with 7 positions matching TRBD2. V lost 6 bases to trimming and J lost 11 bases; unmatched junction nucleotides: 12. From germline, CDR1 is SQVTM and CDR2 ANQGSEA. The CDR3 loop spans 12 amino acids. The CDR3: CSVGRGYNEQYF. The DNA for the CDR3 is TGCAGCGTAGGGAGGGGTTACAATGAGCAGTACTTC.

V is TRBV24-1 and J is TRBJ2-3, with no clear D. Trimming pared 4 bases from V and 2 bases from J, leaving 12 bases between. Germline lookup yields CDR1 KGHDR and CDR2 SFDVKD. This CDR3 is built from 15 residues. CDR3 amino acids: CATSDPTTYTDTQYF. DNA of the CDR3: TGTGCCACCAGTGACCCGACCACCTACACAGATACGCAGTATTTT.

With regard to this clonotype: This could be a read error, since a much larger clone is one nucleotide away. This chain uses TRBV6-1 with TRBJ1-2; perhaps TRBD1 as D (6 bases). The CDR3 is made up of 13 amino acids. In germline, CDR1 is MNHNS, CDR2 SASEGT. The CDR3 loop is CASSAQGDYCYTF. The CDR3 DNA follows: TGTGCCAGCAGTGCACAGGGAGACTATTGCTACACCTTC.

This clonotype showed up many times. The rearrangement links TRBV14 to TRBJ2-7; TRBD1 might be the D (6 bases). The germline V and J ends were trimmed by 4 bases and 5 bases, with 12 bases remaining between them. The CDR3 totals 13 residues. The V gene's germline CDR1 is SGHDN and CDR2 FVKESK. The CDR3 is CASSLTGKHEQYF. The CDR3 DNA follows: TGTGCCAGCAGCCTCACAGGGAAACACGAGCAGTACTTC.

This clonotype has just a few counts. The V and J genes are TRBV7-2 and TRBJ1-1; 8 bases map to TRBD1. The CDR3 is 15 residues long. Per germline, CDR1 SGHTA and CDR2 FQGNSA. V gave up 6 bases and J gave up 3 bases; unmatched junction bases: 9. This CDR3 is CASRPRTGSDTEAFF. CDR3 DNA sequence: TGTGCCAGCAGGCCGAGGACAGGGAGCGACACTGAAGCTTTCTTT.

The chain carries TRBV7-9 and TRBJ2-3, with a possible D match to TRBD2 (5 bases). CDR3 size: 15 residues. V dropped 1 base and J dropped 3 bases, with 11 bases sitting between them. Germline CDR1 and CDR2: SEHNR and FQNEAQ (reference sequence). CDR3 region: CASSLDTSSTDTQYF. The CDR3 bases are TGTGCCAGCAGCTTAGATACTAGTAGTACAGATACGCAGTATTTT.

This clonotype turned up a few times. A read error may explain this, as a much larger clone is one base away. This chain uses TRBV4-2 with TRBJ2-7; 8 bases agree with TRBD2. CDR1 is LGHNA and CDR2 is YNFKEQ in the germline V gene. The V and J ends lost 4 bases and 7 bases, in that order; junction bases with no gene match: 18. The CDR3 covers 17 residues. The CDR3, as DNA: TGTGCCAGCAGCCTTGAGGGCAGGACTAGCAGTTCCAATGAGCAGTACTTC. Amino acids: CASSLEGRTSSSNEQYF.

In its sample, this clonotype was seen many times. V is TRBV5-1 and J is TRBJ1-6, with D possibly matching TRBD1 (5 bases). Germline assignment: CDR1 SGHRS and CDR2 YFSETQ. The V gene lost 1 base and the J gene lost 6 bases, with 14 bases spanning the gap. The CDR3 has 16 amino acids. The CDR3 protein is CASSLITGDPNSPLHF. In DNA form, the CDR3 reads TGCGCCAGCAGCTTGATTACTGGGGACCCTAATTCACCCCTCCACTTT. The full variable domain, in which reference TRBV5-1 and TRBJ1-6 provide the parts outside the CDR3, is KAGVTQTPRYLIKTRGQQVTLSCSPISGHRSVSWYQQTPGQGLQFLFEYFSETQRNKGNFPGRFSGRQFSNSRSEMNVSTLELGDSALYLCASSLITGDPNSPLHFGNGTRLTVT.

This clonotype was seen a few times. The rearrangement links TRBV6-6 to TRBJ1-2; D might be TRBD1 (6 bases). The CDR3 length is 15 residues. The germline V gene encodes CDR1 MNHNY and CDR2 SVGAGI (reference sequence). Deletions cut 8 bases from V and 1 base from J, with 17 bases between. CDR3 residues: CASPLVGGLNYGYTF. The CDR3 DNA follows: TGTGCCAGCCCGTTAGTTGGGGGGCTTAACTATGGCTACACCTTC.

To note about this clonotype: This clone may be a read error of a much larger clone one base away. The chain combines TRBV29-1 with TRBJ1-1; D is possibly TRBD1 (6 bases). The germline CDR1 and CDR2 sequences are SQVTM and ANQGSEA. The ends were cut back, 7 bases at V and 1 base at J, with 13 bases in the middle. CDR3 length: 13 residues. Here the CDR3 DNA reads TGCAGCGACCGAACAGGGCGGAACACTGAAGCTTTCTTT. Amino acid sequence: CSDRTGRNTEAFF.

V usage is TRBV2 and J usage is TRBJ2-1, with 12 bases identical to TRBD2. V gave up 7 bases and J gave up 4 bases; unmatched junction bases: 5. Per the germline V gene, CDR1 is SNHLY and CDR2 is FYNNEI. This CDR3 comprises 15 residues. The CDR3 loop reads CASTVGLAGYNEQFF. In DNA form, the CDR3 reads TGTGCCAGCACCGTGGGACTAGCGGGTTACAATGAGCAGTTCTTC.

This clonotype was counted at least ten times. The V call is TRBV7-8, the J call TRBJ2-7; 11 nucleotides line up with TRBD1. CDR1 and CDR2 from the germline V gene are SGHVS and FQNEAQ. This CDR3 comprises 15 residues. Trimming removed 5 bases from V and 7 bases from J; junction bases left unmatched: 10. The CDR3 DNA reads TGTGCCAGCAGCAACCGGGACAGGGGGACGGGGGAGCAGTACTTC. Translated: CASSNRDRGTGEQYF.

Many counts were recorded for this clonotype. This chain joins TRBV4-1 and TRBJ2-1, with D maybe TRBD2 (5 bases). Germline CDR1 is MGHRA and CDR2 is YSYEKL. This CDR3 is built from 18 residues. V gave up 1 base and J gave up 8 bases, with 24 bases separating them. The CDR3 DNA reads TGCGCCAGCAGCCAAGTACGTATGCCCCGGACCACGAGGGATGAGCAGTTCTTC. This encodes CASSQVRMPRTTRDEQFF.

This chain links TRBV6-1 with TRBJ1-2, with TRBD1 matching over 9 bases. CDR1 MNHNS and CDR2 SASEGT come from the germline V gene. This CDR3 is built from 17 residues. Trimming cost V 5 bases and J 3 bases; bases outside gene matches: 13. CDR3 nucleotide sequence: TGTGCCAGCAGTCCTGGGACAGGGAGGGGGGTTGACTATGGCTACACCTTC. Translation gives CASSPGTGRGVDYGYTF.

For this clonotype: A much larger clonotype is one base distant, so this may be a read error. The gene calls are TRBV6-2 or TRBV6-3 and TRBJ2-7; perhaps TRBD2 as D (6 bases). The CDR3 is 14 amino acids. The germline CDR1 and CDR2 sequences are MNHEY and SVGEGT. This CDR3 is CAGSLWRGSYEQYF. CDR3 DNA: TGTGCCGGCAGTTTATGGAGGGGTTCCTACGAGCAGTACTTC.

The gene calls are TRBV7-9 and TRBJ1-1; 12 positions agree with TRBD1. The J segment lost 3 bases and the V segment lost 3 bases, leaving 5 bases of the junction unmatched. Germline V gives CDR1 SEHNR, CDR2 FQNEAQ (reference sequence). The CDR3 contains 16 residues. CDR3 DNA: TGTGCCAGCAGCTTGGGGGACAGGGGGCCGGACACTGAAGCTTTCTTT. Encoded protein: CASSLGDRGPDTEAFF.

This clonotype was observed a few times. This chain uses TRBV6-2 or TRBV6-3 with TRBJ1-1, with 8 positions matching TRBD1. Losses at the gene ends were 2 bases for V and 5 bases for J; bases not matched to a gene: 4. The germline CDR1 and CDR2 sequences are MNHEY and SVGEGT. The CDR3 is made up of 14 amino acids. Here the CDR3 DNA reads TGTGCCAGCAGTTACACTACAGGGGGAACTGAAGCTTTCTTT. This sequence encodes CASSYTTGGTEAFF.

This clonotype was seen a single time. The chain links TRBV4-1 to TRBJ2-1; TRBD2 matches 13 bases. CDR3 size: 16 residues. With V trimmed by 2 bases and J by 8 bases, 6 bases remained unmatched. Germline-derived CDR1 and CDR2 are MGHRA and YSYEKL. CDR3 DNA: TGCGCCAGCAGCCAACTAACTAGCGGGAGGGACGATGAGCAGTTCTTC. Translating it yields CASSQLTSGRDDEQFF.

The CDR3, as DNA: TGTGCCAGCAGCCCCCGGGTCGCGGATGGCTACACCTTC. Its protein product is CASSPRVADGYTF. This chain joins TRBV11-2 and TRBJ1-2; D ambiguous. The germline V gene encodes CDR1 SGHAT and CDR2 FQNNGV. The CDR3 contains 13 residues. Trimming cost V 5 bases and J 6 bases, with 13 bases left between them.

The chain recombines TRBV7-2 with TRBJ2-3; no reliable D call. In germline, CDR1 is SGHTA, CDR2 FQGNSA. With 2 bases removed from V and 0 bases from J, the gap between germline ends came to 24 bases. The CDR3 covers 20 residues. CDR3 sequence: CASSLRARTAGPFSTDTQYF. The DNA of the CDR3 is TGTGCCAGCAGCTTAAGGGCCCGGACGGCTGGCCCCTTTAGCACAGATACGCAGTATTTT.

Remarks on this clonotype: Possible read error: a much larger clone is one base away. The chain links TRBV2 to TRBJ2-5; 12 bases line up with TRBD1. The CDR3 covers 16 residues. Germline CDR1 and CDR2: SNHLY and FYNNEI. The CDR3 DNA follows: TGTGCCAGCAGTGAAGTCGGGACAGGGGGCCAAGAGACCCGGTACTTC. Protein: CASSEVGTGGQETRYF.

This clonotype showed up just a few times. The V call is TRBV7-8, the J call TRBJ1-6; TRBD1 matches at 10 bases. CDR1 SGHVS and CDR2 FQNEAQ come from the germline V gene. The V gene end was trimmed by 6 bases and the J gene end by 13 bases; junction bases not matched to a gene: 27. The CDR3 has 20 residues. CDR3 in amino acids: CASSFSRRTLVGTGEWPLHF. DNA for the CDR3: TGTGCCAGCAGTTTCTCCCGACGGACCCTTGTGGGGACAGGGGAGTGGCCCCTCCACTTT.

This rearrangement joins TRBV5-1 to TRBJ2-5; 14 bases are shared with TRBD2. From germline, CDR1 is SGHRS and CDR2 YFSETQ. V was pared by 5 bases and J by 11 bases, with 11 bases of the junction left unmatched. The CDR3 is 15 residues long. CDR3 in amino acids: CASRTSGGAYNEQYF. The DNA for the CDR3 is TGCGCCAGCAGGACTAGCGGGGGGGCCTACAATGAGCAGTACTTC.

In the case of this clonotype: A much larger clone is a single base away; this may be a read error. The chain's CDR3 is CASSSRGGGGWNEQYF. In nucleotides, the CDR3 is TGTGCCAGCAGCTCGAGGGGGGGTGGAGGGTGGAATGAGCAGTACTTC. The rearrangement uses TRBV7-2 and TRBJ2-5, with a tentative D call TRBD2 (7 bases). CDR1 is SGHTA, CDR2 FQGNSA, per germline. V was clipped by 4 bases and J by 11 bases, with 26 bases between them. The CDR3 spans 16 residues. Together with reference TRBV7-2 and TRBJ2-5, the CDR3 gives the full variable domain: GAGVSQSPSNKVTEKGKDVELRCDPISGHTALYWYRQSLGQGLEFLIYFQGNSAPDKSGLPSDRFSAERTGGSVSTLTIQRTQQEDSAVYLCASSSRGGGGWNEQYFGPGTRLLVL.

V gene TRBV20-1 combines with J gene TRBJ1-4, with 8 bases matching TRBD1. J was trimmed by 3 bases and V by 3 bases; bases with no gene match: 9. The CDR3 extends over 16 amino acids. Per germline, CDR1 DFQATT and CDR2 SNEGSKA (reference sequence). Written as DNA, the CDR3 is TGCAGTGCTAGGGGGACAGGCCCTGGGGCTAATGAAAAACTGTTTTTT. Translation gives CSARGTGPGANEKLFF.

This clonotype was found a few times. Given a much more abundant clone one base away, this may be a read error. This chain links TRBV7-7 with TRBJ2-1; 10 bases match TRBD1. Germline V gene sequence: CDR1 SSHAT, CDR2 FNYEAQ (reference sequence). This CDR3 spans 15 amino acids. The DNA for the CDR3 is TGTGCTAGCAGCCCAGGGGGACAGGGGTGCGATGAGCAGTTCTTC. This codes for CASSPGGQGCDEQFF.